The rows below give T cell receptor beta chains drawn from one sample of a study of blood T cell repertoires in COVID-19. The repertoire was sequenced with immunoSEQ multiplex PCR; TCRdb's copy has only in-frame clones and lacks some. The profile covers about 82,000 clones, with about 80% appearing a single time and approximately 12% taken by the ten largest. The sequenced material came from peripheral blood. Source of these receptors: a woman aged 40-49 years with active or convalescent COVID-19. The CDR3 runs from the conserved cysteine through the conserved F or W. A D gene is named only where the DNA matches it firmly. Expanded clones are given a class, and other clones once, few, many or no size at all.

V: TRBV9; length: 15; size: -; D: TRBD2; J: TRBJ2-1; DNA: TGTGCCAGCAGCAAGACTAGCGGGAGGTATAATGAGCAGTTCTTC; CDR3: CASSKTSGRYNEQFF
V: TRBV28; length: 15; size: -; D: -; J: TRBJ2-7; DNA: TGTGCCAGCAGTTTGACATCCGGCATAACCTACGAGCAGTACTTC; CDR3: CASSLTSGITYEQYF
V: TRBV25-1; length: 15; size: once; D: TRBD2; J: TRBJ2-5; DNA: TGTGCCAGCAGGACGAGAGCGGGATCCCAAGAGACCCAGTACTTC; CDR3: CASRTRAGSQETQYF
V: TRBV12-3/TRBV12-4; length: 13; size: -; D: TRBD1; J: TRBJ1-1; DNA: TGTGCCAGCAGGGGACAGAAGAACACTGAAGCTTTCTTT; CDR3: CASRGQKNTEAFF
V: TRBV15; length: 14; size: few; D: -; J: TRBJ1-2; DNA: TGTGCCACCAGCAATTCAGGGATCTACTATGGCTACACCTTC; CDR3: CATSNSGIYYGYTF
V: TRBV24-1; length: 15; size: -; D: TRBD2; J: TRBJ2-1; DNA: TGTGCCACCAGTAGACCGGGACTAGAGGGGTATGAGCAGTTCTTC; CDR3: CATSRPGLEGYEQFF
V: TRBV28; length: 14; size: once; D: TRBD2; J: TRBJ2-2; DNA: TGTGCCACCCTACTAGCGGGAGGCACCGGGGAGCTGTTTTTT; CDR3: CATLLAGGTGELFF
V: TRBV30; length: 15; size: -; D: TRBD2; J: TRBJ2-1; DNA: TGTGCCTGGAAACACCGGACTAGCGGAAACAATGAGCAGTTCTTC; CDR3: CAWKHRTSGNNEQFF
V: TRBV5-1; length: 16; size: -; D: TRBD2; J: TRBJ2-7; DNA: TGCGCCAGCAGTCCCGGGACTAGCGGGGGGGCGGGCGAGCAGTACTTC; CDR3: CASSPGTSGGAGEQYF
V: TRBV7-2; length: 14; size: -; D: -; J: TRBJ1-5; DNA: TGTGCCAGCAGCTTTAGCAGGGACAATCAGCCCCAGCATTTT; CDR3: CASSFSRDNQPQHF
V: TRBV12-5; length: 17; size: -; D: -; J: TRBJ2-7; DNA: TGTGCTAGTGGTTTGTCACTCACCGACAGGAGTGCCTACGAGCAGTACTTC; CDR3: CASGLSLTDRSAYEQYF
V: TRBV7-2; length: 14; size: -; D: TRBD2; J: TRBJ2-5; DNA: TGTGCCAGCAGCTCCATAGCGGGGGGGGAGACCCAGTACTTC; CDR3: CASSSIAGGETQYF
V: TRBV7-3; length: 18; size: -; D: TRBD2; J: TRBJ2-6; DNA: TGTGCCAGCAGCCCGCAACTAGCGGGGCGCTCTGGGGCCAACGTCCTGACTTTC; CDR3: CASSPQLAGRSGANVLTF
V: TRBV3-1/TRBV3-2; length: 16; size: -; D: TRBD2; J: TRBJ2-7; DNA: TGTGCCAGCAGCCAAGATAGCGGGGTCGACTCCTACGAGCAGTACTTC; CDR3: CASSQDSGVDSYEQYF
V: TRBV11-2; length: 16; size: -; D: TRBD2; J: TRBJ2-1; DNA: TGTGCCAGCAGCCCCCCGTTCGGGAGGGCCGGTAATGAGCAGTTCTTC; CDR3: CASSPPFGRAGNEQFF
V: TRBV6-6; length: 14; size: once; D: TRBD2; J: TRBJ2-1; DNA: TGTGCCAGCACCGACGGGGGGACCTACAATGAGCAGTTCTTC; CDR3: CASTDGGTYNEQFF
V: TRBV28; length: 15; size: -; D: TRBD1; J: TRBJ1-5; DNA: TGTGCCAGCAGTTTCTCAGGGGGTAGAGATCAGCCCCAGCATTTT; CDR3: CASSFSGGRDQPQHF
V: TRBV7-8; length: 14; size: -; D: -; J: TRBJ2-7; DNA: TGTGCCAGCAGCTTCGACAGCGACTCCTACGAGCAGTACTTC; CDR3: CASSFDSDSYEQYF
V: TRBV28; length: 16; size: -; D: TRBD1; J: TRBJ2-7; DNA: TGTGCCAGCACCACAACAGTCCGCGACAGGGCCTTCGAGCAGTACTTC; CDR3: CASTTTVRDRAFEQYF
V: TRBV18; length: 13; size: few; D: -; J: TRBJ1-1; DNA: TGTGCCAGCTCCCCCAGCGGAGACACTGAAGCTTTCTTT; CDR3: CASSPSGDTEAFF
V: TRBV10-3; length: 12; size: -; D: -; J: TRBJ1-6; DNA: TGTGCCATCAGAGGGGGTGGGTCACCCCTCCACTTT; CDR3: CAIRGGGSPLHF
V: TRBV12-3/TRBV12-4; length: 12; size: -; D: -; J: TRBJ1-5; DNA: TGTGCCAGCAGTCTCAGGCTAGCGCCCCAGCATTTT; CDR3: CASSLRLAPQHF
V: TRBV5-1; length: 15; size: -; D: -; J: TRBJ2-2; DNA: TGCGCCAGCAGCCAGGGGGGTCTGGGCACCGGGGAGCTGTTTTTT; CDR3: CASSQGGLGTGELFF
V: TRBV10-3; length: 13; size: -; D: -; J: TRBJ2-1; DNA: TGTGCCATCTCGACTAGAGGCGTGAATGAGCAGTTCTTC; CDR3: CAISTRGVNEQFF
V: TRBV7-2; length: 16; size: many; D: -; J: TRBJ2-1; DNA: TGTGCCAGCAGCTTAGTGTTTGGGGGACACTACAATGAGCAGTTCTTC; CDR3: CASSLVFGGHYNEQFF
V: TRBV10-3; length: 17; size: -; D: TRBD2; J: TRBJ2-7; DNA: TGTGCCATCAGTGGGACTAGCGGGAGGGCATCGAACTACGAGCAGTACTTC; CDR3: CAISGTSGRASNYEQYF
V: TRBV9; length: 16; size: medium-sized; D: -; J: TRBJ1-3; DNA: TGTGCCAGCAGCCCGCGGGGGGTTTTCTCTGGAAACACCATATATTTT; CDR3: CASSPRGVFSGNTIYF
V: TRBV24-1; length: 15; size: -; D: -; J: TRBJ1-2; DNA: TGTGCCACCAGTGACACAAACGGGTACGACTATGGCTACACCTTC; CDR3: CATSDTNGYDYGYTF
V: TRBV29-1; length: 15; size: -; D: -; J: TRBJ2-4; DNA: TGCAGCAGCGTTGGTCAGGGGATAGCCAAAAACATTCAGTACTTC; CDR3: CSSVGQGIAKNIQYF
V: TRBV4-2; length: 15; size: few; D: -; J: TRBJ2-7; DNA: TGTGCCAGCAGCCAGGAACAAAACGCGGCCTACGAGCAGTACTTC; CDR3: CASSQEQNAAYEQYF
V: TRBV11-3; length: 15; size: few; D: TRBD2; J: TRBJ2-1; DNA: TGTGCCAGCAGCTTAGCCGGGACTAGCTACAATGAGCAGTTCTTC; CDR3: CASSLAGTSYNEQFF
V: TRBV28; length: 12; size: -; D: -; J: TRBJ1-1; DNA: TGTGCCAGCAGTTACTTATATCTTGAAGCTTTCTTT; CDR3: CASSYLYLEAFF
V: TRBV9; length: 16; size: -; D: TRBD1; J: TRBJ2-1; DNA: TGTGCCAGCAGCGTAGGTTCACAGGGGGCGTTTAATGAGCAGTTCTTC; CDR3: CASSVGSQGAFNEQFF
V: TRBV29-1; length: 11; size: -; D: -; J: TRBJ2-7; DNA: TGCAGCGTTTTCGACAACCAACAGTGGTACTTC; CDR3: CSVFDNQQWYF
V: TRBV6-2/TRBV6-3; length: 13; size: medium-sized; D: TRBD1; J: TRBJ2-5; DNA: TGTGCCAGCAGTCAAGGGGGCTTGGAGACCCAGTACTTC; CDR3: CASSQGGLETQYF
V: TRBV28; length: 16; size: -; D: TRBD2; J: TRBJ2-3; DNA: TGTGCCAGCAGCCCCACTCCTAGCGGGGGGGTAGATACGCAGTATTTT; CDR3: CASSPTPSGGVDTQYF
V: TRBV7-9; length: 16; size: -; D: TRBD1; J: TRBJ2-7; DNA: TGTGCCAGCAGCGATACCGGGACAGGCTCCTTTGGCGAGCAGTACTTC; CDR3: CASSDTGTGSFGEQYF
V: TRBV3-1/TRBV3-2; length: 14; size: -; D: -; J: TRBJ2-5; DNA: TGTGCCAGCAGCCGACAGGACCCCCAAGAGACCCAGTACTTC; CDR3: CASSRQDPQETQYF
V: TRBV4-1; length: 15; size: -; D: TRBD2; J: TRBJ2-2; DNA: TGCGCCAGCAGCCTTACTAGCGGGTACACCGGGGAGCTGTTTTTT; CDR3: CASSLTSGYTGELFF
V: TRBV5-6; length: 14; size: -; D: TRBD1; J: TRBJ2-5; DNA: TGTGCCAGCAGCGACAGGGGCCTCCAAGAGACCCAGTACTTC; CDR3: CASSDRGLQETQYF
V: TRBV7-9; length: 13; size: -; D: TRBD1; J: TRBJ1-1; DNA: TGTGCCGGGTGGGCAGGGGGGAACACTGAAGCTTTCTTT; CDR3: CAGWAGGNTEAFF
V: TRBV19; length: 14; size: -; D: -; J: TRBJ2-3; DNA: TGTGCCAGTAGTATAGATTGGGGGGCAGATACGCAGTATTTT; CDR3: CASSIDWGADTQYF